The 16 T cell receptor beta chains below come from one sample, sequenced in a study of cytomegalovirus exposure and HLA in healthy donors. PCR amplification relied on 60 Vbeta primers (plus 13 Jbeta primers). TCRdb's table, derived via immunoSEQ multiplex PCR, lists solely in-frame clones and lacks some. There are 95,000 to 100,000 clones in the sample; roughly 79% occur only once, and about 2% lies in the top ten. The sample comprised PBMCs. Every receptor here comes from a man aged 35 to 55 in good health and CMV-seronegative.

The CDR3 is CASGQGATSLGEQFF. The CDR3 nucleotides are TGCGCCAGTGGACAGGGGGCGACCTCCTTGGGGGAGCAGTTCTTC. The rearrangement links TRBV5-1 to TRBJ2-1; 11 positions agree with TRBD1. The germline V gene encodes CDR1 SGHRS and CDR2 YFSETQ. After removal of 8 bases from V and 10 bases from J, the junction contained 14 bases not matched to a gene. The CDR3 loop spans 15 amino acids.

The count of this clone is one. The chain uses TRBV14 and TRBJ2-1; perhaps TRBD1 as D (5 bases). The CDR3 length is 15 residues. Trimming removed 4 bases at V and 11 bases at J, with 21 bases between. Germline CDR1 reads SGHDN; CDR2 reads FVKESK. DNA for the CDR3: TGTGCCAGCAGCCGACAGTTCCGACCGTCCACGAAGCAGTTCTTC. This sequence encodes CASSRQFRPSTKQFF.

This sequence joins TRBV5-1 and TRBJ1-4, with D unresolved. Trimming took off 1 base at V and 5 bases at J, with 9 bases between the two ends. This CDR3 is 14 amino acids long. Germline-derived CDR1 and CDR2 are SGHRS and YFSETQ. CDR3 sequence: CASSLIEQNEKLFF. As DNA, the CDR3 is TGCGCCAGCAGCTTGATTGAACAGAATGAAAAACTGTTTTTT.

The chain combines TRBV5-1 with TRBJ2-7, with TRBD2 as a possible D gene (5 bases). This CDR3 has 14 amino acids. The germline V gene encodes CDR1 SGHRS and CDR2 YFSETQ. The germline V and J ends were trimmed by 3 bases and 3 bases, with 13 bases remaining between them. The CDR3 region is CASSSRAGYYEQYF. The CDR3 DNA reads TGCGCCAGCAGCTCAAGGGCGGGTTACTACGAGCAGTACTTC. Combining the CDR3 with reference TRBV5-1 and TRBJ2-7 gives the whole variable domain KAGVTQTPRYLIKTRGQQVTLSCSPISGHRSVSWYQQTPGQGLQFLFEYFSETQRNKGNFPGRFSGRQFSNSRSEMNVSTLELGDSALYLCASSSRAGYYEQYFGPGTRLTVT.

This clone appeared a few times. CDR3 DNA sequence: TGTGCCAGCAGCCAAGATCCCATTACCGCGGTTACCTATGGCTACACCTTC. Translated: CASSQDPITAVTYGYTF. The rearrangement links TRBV4-2 to TRBJ1-2, with D unclear. The germline CDR1 and CDR2 sequences are LGHNA and YNFKEQ. V was clipped by 0 bases and J by 4 bases, with 18 bases between them. The CDR3 contains 17 residues.

Concerning this clone itself: Other DNA sequences within the sample encode an identical CDR3. The chain carries TRBV11-1 and TRBJ2-1; 12 positions agree with TRBD2. Looked up from germline, CDR1 is SGHAT and CDR2 is FQDESV (reference sequence). The junction had 12 bases not matched to a gene; V was cut back by 2 bases and J by 4 bases. The CDR3 totals 19 residues. CDR3 nucleotides: TGTGCCAGCAGCTTAACTAGCGGGGGGCCGGTACCATTATACAATGAGCAGTTCTTC. As protein: CASSLTSGGPVPLYNEQFF.

The V and J genes are TRBV10-2 and TRBJ2-1; 9 bases line up with TRBD2. The V gene end was trimmed by 6 bases and the J gene end by 7 bases; junction bases not matched to a gene: 13. The germline V gene encodes CDR1 WSHSY and CDR2 SAAADI. This CDR3 has 16 residues. CDR3 region: CASSEGGAGGQNEQFF. In nucleotides, the CDR3 is TGCGCCAGCAGCGAGGGAGGAGCGGGAGGCCAGAATGAGCAGTTCTTC.

The chain joins TRBV7-3 to TRBJ2-2, with 10 bases lining up with TRBD1. This CDR3 is built from 18 residues. CDR1 and CDR2 (germline): SGHTA, FQGTGA. The junction had 9 bases not matched to a gene; V was cut back by 5 bases and J by 0 bases. CDR3 nucleotide sequence: TGTGCCAGCAGCCCCTCGACAGGGGGCTATGCGAACACCGGGGAGCTGTTTTTT. Translation: CASSPSTGGYANTGELFF.

The chain combines TRBV4-1 with TRBJ2-2; TRBD2 might be the D (5 bases). The germline CDR1 and CDR2 sequences are MGHRA and YSYEKL. This CDR3 is built from 12 residues. Trimming left V 4 bases short and J 10 bases short, with 10 bases between. The CDR3 region has the DNA TGCGCCAGCAGCCTCCGGGGAGAGGAGCTGTTTTTT. Translating it yields CASSLRGEELFF.

The V and J genes are TRBV2 and TRBJ2-1, with TRBD1 identical over 7 bases. The J segment lost 8 bases and the V segment lost 9 bases, leaving 10 bases of the junction unmatched. The CDR3 is 13 residues long. CDR1 and CDR2 from the germline V gene are SNHLY and FYNNEI. CDR3 sequence: CARRQGRMDEQFF. CDR3 DNA: TGTGCCAGGCGACAGGGCCGTATGGATGAGCAGTTCTTC.

The chain employs TRBV6-6 and TRBJ2-1; D unresolved. Germline V gene lookup returns CDR1 MNHNY and CDR2 SVGAGI (reference sequence). Trimming stripped 6 bases from V and 2 bases from J, with 14 bases between. CDR3 length: 15 amino acids. The CDR3 coding sequence is TGTGCCAGCAGAAGTCGCGGAGAAACCTACAATGAGCAGTTCTTC. It codes for CASRSRGETYNEQFF.

The V and J genes are TRBV30 and TRBJ1-2; D gene unclear. Germline CDR1 reads GTSNPN; CDR2 reads SVGIG (reference sequence). The CDR3 loop spans 10 amino acids. CDR3 region: CVTGSYGYTF. CDR3 DNA sequence: TGTGTAACGGGTTCATATGGCTACACCTTC.

Here the CDR3 reads CASSPGTANYGYTF. The CDR3 DNA reads as TGTGCCAGCAGCCCGGGGACAGCTAACTATGGCTACACCTTC. The chain links TRBV5-6 to TRBJ1-2, with 7 bases identical to TRBD1. Germline values: CDR1 SGHDT, CDR2 YYEEEE. This CDR3 is 14 amino acids long. The V gene end was trimmed by 4 bases and the J gene end by 0 bases; junction bases not matched to a gene: 3.

V gene TRBV2 combines with J gene TRBJ1-5, with 7 bases fitting TRBD1. Germline V CDR1 and CDR2: SNHLY, FYNNEI. The CDR3 has 15 residues. The ends lost 6 bases at V and 6 bases at J; junction bases unmatched: 11. Here the CDR3 reads CASRNGQVLVQPQHF. The DNA for the CDR3 is TGTGCCAGCAGGAACGGACAGGTATTGGTTCAGCCCCAGCATTTT.

Notes on this clone: One end of the junction does not line up with germline, which may come from a read error. The rearrangement links TRBV7-9 to TRBJ1-1, with D possibly being TRBD1 (6 bases). Germline CDR1 SEHNR, CDR2 FQNEAQ (reference sequence). The CDR3 has 12 residues. The CDR3 DNA reads TGTTCCAGCAGCTTAGGGGACATTGAAGCTTTCTTT. Its protein product is CSSSLGDIEAFF.

The sample holds one count of this clone. V usage is TRBV29-1 and J usage is TRBJ1-3, with D possibly TRBD1 on 6 matching bases. V gave up 7 bases and J gave up 0 bases, with 16 bases separating them. Germline V lookup: CDR1 SQVTM, CDR2 ANQGSEA. This CDR3 spans 15 amino acids. The CDR3 region has the DNA TGCAGCGCGATCGTGGGGGCAAGCTCTGGAAACACCATATATTTT. It translates to CSAIVGASSGNTIYF.